The present T cell receptor (beta chain) was sequenced within a study of regulatory T cells in long-lasting Graves disease. In this sample, this clonotype turned up once. No antigen is known for it. Given a much more abundant clone one base away, this may be a read error. General study findings and limits: Since the sample size was small, accuracy may have been reduced.

V was pared by 4 bases and J by 0 bases, with 33 bases between. Per germline, CDR1 LGHNA and CDR2 YSLEER. CDR3 length: 23 amino acids. As to time point: newly diagnosed GD, antithyroid drugs for less than 3 months. The TCR library was prepared using RNA isolated from PBMCs. Relying on iRepertoire HTBI primers and Arm-PCR of CDR3 regions, the team built TCR beta libraries. One entry per CDR3 protein results from TCRdb running MiXCR on the multiplex PCR reads. The sample includes around 500,000 distinct CDR3 sequences, 12% of them seen just once. These data also formed part of another study, on T cells in Graves' hyperthyroidism and ophthalmopathy.

Sample: peripheral blood mononuclear cells (PBMCs), taken at new diagnosis, from a patient treated with antithyroid drugs. This rearrangement joins TRBV4-3 to TRBJ1-4, with D tentatively TRBD1 (5 bases). The receptor comes from a woman aged 25 to 45 with Graves disease. This CDR3 reads CASSLLTPGRGSLPTATNEKLFF. CDR3 DNA sequence: TGCGCCAGCAGCCTCCTCACTCCTGGACGGGGCTCGCTCCCTACGGCAACTAATGAAAAACTGTTTTTT.